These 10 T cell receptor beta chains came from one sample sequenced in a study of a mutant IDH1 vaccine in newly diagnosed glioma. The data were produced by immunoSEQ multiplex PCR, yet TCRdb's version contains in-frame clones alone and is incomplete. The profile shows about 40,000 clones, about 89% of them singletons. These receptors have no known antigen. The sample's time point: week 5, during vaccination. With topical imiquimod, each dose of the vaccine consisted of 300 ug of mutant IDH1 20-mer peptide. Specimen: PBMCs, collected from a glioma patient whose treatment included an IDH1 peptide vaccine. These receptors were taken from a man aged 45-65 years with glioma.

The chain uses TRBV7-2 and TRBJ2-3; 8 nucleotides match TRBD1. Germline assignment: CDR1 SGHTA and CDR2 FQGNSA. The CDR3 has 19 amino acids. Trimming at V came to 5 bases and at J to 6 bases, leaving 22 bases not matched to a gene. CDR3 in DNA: TGTGCCAGCAGCCTGCTTGTGGTTGGGACAGGTGAGAATCCGGATACGCAGTATTTT. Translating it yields CASSLLVVGTGENPDTQYF. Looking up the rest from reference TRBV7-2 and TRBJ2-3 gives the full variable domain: GAGVSQSPSNKVTEKGKDVELRCDPISGHTALYWYRQSLGQGLEFLIYFQGNSAPDKSGLPSDRFSAERTGGSVSTLTIQRTQQEDSAVYLCASSLLVVGTGENPDTQYFGPGTRLTVL.

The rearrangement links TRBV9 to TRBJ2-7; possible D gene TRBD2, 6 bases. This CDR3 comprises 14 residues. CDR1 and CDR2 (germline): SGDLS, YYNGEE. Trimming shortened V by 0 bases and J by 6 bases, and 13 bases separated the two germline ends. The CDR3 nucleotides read TGTGCCAGCAGCGTAGGACTAGTTCCAGTCGAGCAGTACTTC. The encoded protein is CASSVGLVPVEQYF.

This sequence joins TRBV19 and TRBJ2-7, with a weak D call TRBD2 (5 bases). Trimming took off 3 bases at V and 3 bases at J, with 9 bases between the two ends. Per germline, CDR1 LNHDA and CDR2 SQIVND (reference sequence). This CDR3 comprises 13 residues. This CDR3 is CASSMGDNYEQYF. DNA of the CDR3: TGTGCCAGTAGTATGGGAGACAACTACGAGCAGTACTTC.

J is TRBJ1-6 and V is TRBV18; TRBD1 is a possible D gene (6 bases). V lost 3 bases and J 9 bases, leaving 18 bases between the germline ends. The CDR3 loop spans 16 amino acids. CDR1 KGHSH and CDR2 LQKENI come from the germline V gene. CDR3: CASSPSTTGISSPLHF. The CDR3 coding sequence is TGTGCCAGCTCACCCTCAACTACAGGGATCAGTTCACCCCTCCACTTT.

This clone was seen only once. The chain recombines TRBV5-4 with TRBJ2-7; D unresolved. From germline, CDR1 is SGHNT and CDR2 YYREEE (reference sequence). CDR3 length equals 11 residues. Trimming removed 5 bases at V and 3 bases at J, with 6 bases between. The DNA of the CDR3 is TGTGCCAGCAGTACAAACTACGAGCAGTACTTC. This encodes CASSTNYEQYF.

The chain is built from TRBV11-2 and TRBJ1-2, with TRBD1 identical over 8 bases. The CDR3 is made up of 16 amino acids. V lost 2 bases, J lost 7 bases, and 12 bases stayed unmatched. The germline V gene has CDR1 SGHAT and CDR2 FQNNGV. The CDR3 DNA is TGTGCCAGCAGCTTATTATCGGGACAGGCCGCTACTGGCTACACCTTC. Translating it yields CASSLLSGQAATGYTF.

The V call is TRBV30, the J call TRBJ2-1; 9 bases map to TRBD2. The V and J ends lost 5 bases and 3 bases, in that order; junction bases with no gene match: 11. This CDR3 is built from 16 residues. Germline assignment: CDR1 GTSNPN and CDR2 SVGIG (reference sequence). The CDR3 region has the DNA TGTGCCTGGCGACGACTTGGTAGCGGGAGCTACAATGAGCAGTTCTTC. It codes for CAWRRLGSGSYNEQFF.

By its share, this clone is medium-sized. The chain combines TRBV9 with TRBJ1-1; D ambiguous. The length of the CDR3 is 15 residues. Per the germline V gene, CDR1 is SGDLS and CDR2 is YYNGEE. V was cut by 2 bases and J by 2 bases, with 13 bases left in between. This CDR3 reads CASSVADAGNTEAFF. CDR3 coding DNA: TGTGCCAGCAGCGTCGCTGACGCCGGAAACACTGAAGCTTTCTTT.

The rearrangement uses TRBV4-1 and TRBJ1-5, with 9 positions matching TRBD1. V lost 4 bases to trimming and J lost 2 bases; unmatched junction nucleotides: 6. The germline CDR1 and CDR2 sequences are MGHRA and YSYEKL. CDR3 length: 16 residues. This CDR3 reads CASSRRTGERNQPQHF. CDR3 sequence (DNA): TGCGCCAGCAGCCGAAGGACAGGGGAACGCAATCAGCCCCAGCATTTT.

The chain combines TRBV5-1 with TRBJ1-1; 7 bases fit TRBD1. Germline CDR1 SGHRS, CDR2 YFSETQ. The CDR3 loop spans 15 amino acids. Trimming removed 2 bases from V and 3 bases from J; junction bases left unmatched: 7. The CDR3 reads CASSLSGTDDTEAFF. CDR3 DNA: TGCGCCAGCAGCTTATCGGGGACAGACGACACTGAAGCTTTCTTT.